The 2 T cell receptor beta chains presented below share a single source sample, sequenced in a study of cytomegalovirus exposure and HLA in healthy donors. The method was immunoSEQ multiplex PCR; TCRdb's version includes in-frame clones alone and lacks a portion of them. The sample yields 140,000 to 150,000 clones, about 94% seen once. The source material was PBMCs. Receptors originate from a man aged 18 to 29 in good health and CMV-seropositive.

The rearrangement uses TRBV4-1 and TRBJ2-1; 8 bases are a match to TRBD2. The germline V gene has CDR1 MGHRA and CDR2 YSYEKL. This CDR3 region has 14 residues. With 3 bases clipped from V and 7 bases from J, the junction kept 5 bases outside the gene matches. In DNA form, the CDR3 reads TGCGCCAGCAGCCACCTAGGGACTAGTAATGAGCAGTTCTTC. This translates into CASSHLGTSNEQFF.

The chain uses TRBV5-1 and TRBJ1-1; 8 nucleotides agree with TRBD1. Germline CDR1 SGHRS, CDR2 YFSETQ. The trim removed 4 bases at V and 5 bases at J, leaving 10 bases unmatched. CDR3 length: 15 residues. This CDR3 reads CASSTRTGYGTEAFF. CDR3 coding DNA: TGCGCCAGCAGCACCCGGACAGGGTATGGGACTGAAGCTTTCTTT.